This TCR beta chain derives from a study of blood T cells in healthy people across ages. Findings of the study overall: Diversity figures derived from one million T cells were judged to underestimate the true value. Naive T cell percentage showed a strong correlation with the diversity of TCR beta. A roughly linear fall in TCR beta diversity per million T cells was seen with increasing age. Naive CD4+ cell counts and diversity both ran higher in long-lived than in aged donors.

The authors ran a second PCR of roughly 7 to 11 cycles using a sample-barcoded 5' primer and a J-beta primer mix. TCRdb re-called the 5' RACE reads with MiXCR, one entry per CDR3 protein. This sample yields some 670,000 distinct CDR3 sequences, of which roughly half are seen a single time; less than 15% belongs to the top ten. Turning to this clonotype: Its target is unknown. One base away lies a much larger clone, so this may be a sequencing read error.

Trimming pared 5 bases from V and 4 bases from J, leaving 21 bases between. Germline CDR1 and CDR2: SGHRS and YFSETQ. The CDR3 loop spans 16 amino acids. Sequenced material: blood. The sequence was collected from a woman over 75 in good health. This rearrangement joins TRBV5-1 to TRBJ1-1; no definite D call. CDR3 amino acids: CASSQSTAKQSTEAFF. The CDR3 region has the DNA TGCGCCAGCAGTCAGTCCACAGCGAAACAGAGCACTGAAGCTTTCTTT.